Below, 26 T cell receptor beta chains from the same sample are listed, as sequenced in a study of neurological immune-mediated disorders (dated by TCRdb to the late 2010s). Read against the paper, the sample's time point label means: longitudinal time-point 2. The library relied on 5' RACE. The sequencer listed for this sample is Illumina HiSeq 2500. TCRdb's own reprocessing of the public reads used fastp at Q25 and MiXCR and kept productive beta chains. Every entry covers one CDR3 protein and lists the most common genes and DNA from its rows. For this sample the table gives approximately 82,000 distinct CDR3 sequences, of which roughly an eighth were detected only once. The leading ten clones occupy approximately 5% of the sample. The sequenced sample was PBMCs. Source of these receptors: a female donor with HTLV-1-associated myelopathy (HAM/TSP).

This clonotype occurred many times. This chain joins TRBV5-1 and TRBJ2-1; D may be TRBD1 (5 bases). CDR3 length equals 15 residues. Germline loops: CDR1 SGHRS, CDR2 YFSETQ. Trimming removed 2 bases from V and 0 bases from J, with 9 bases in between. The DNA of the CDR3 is TGCGCCAGCAGCTTCGACAGCAACTCCTACAATGAGCAGTTCTTC. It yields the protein CASSFDSNSYNEQFF.

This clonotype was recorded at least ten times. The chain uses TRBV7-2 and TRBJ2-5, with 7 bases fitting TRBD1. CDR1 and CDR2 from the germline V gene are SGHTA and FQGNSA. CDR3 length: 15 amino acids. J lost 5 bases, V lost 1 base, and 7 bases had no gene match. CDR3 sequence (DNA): TGTGCCAGCAGCTTAGGAACAGGGGCCAGGGAGACCCAGTACTTC. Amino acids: CASSLGTGARETQYF.

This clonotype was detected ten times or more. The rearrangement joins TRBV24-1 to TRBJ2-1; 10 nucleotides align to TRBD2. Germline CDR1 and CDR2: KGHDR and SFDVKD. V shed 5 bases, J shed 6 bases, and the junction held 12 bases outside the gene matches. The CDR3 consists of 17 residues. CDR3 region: CATSGWSSGGLVNEQFF. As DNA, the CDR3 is TGTGCCACCAGTGGTTGGTCTAGCGGGGGTTTGGTCAATGAGCAGTTCTTC.

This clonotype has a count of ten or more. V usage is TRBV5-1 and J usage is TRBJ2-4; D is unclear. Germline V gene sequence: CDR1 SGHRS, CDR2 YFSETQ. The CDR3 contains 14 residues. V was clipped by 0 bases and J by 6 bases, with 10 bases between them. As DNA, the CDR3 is TGCGCCAGCAGCTTGGAGGGTAGCTCAAACATTCAGTACTTC. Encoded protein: CASSLEGSSNIQYF.

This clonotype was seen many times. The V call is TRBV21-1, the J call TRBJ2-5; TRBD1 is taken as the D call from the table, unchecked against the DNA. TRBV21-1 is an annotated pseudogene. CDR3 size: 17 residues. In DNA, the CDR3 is TGTGCCAGCAGCAAGGATAGGGACCCCATTAGGATAGAGACCCAGTACTTC. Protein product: CASSKDRDPIRIETQYF.

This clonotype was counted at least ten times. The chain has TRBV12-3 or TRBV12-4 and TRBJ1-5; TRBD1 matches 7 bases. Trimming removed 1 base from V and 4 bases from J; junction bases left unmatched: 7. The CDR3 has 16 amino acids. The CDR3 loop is CASSLGRGQRNQPQHF. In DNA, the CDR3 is TGTGCCAGCAGTTTAGGGAGGGGGCAGAGAAATCAGCCCCAGCATTTT.

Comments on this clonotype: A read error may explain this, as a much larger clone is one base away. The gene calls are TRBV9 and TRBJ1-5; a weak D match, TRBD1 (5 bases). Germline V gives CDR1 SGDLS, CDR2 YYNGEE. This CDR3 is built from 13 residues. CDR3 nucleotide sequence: TGTGCCAGCAGCACGGGGGTCGATCAGCTCCAGCATTTT. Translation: CASSTGVDQLQHF.

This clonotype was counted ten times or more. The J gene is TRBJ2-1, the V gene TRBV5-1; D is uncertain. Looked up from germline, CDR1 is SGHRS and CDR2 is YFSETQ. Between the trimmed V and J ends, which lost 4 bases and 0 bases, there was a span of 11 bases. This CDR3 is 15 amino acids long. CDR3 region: CASSTSASSYNEQFF. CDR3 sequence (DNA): TGCGCCAGCAGCACCAGTGCCTCCTCCTACAATGAGCAGTTCTTC.

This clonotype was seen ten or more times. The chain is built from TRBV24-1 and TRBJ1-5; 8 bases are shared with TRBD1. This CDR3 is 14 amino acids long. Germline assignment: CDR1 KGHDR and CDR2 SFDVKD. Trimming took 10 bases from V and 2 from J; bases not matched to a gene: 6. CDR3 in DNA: TGTGCCACAAAGGGACAGGAAGGCAATCAGCCCCAGCATTTT. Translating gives CATKGQEGNQPQHF.

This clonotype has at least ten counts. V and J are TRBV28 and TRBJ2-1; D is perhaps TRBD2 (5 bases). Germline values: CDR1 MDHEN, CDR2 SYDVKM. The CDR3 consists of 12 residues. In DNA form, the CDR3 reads TGTGCTTCCCGGACTGGCGACAATGAGCAGTTCTTC. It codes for CASRTGDNEQFF.

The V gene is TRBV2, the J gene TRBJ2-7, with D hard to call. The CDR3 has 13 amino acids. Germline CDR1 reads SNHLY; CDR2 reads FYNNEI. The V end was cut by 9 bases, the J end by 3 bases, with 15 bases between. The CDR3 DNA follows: TGTGCCAGTGGTGTTAATGTCGGCTACGAGCAGTACTTC. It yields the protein CASGVNVGYEQYF.

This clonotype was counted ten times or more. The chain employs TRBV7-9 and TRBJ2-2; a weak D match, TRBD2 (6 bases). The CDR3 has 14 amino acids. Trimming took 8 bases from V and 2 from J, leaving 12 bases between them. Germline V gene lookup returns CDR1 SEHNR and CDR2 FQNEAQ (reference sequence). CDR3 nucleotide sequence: TGTGCCAGCGTTCTGGGGGGAAACACCGGGGAGCTGTTTTTT. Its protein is CASVLGGNTGELFF. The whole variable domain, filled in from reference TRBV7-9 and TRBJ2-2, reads DTGVSQNPRHKITKRGQNVTFRCDPISEHNRLYWYRQTLGQGPEFLTYFQNEAQLEKSRLLSDRFSAERPKGSFSTLEIQRTEQGDSAMYLCASVLGGNTGELFFGEGSRLTVL.

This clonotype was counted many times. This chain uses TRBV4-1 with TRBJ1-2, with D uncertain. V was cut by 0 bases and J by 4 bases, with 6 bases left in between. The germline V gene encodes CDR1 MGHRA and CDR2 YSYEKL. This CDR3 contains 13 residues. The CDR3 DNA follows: TGCGCCAGCAGCCAAGATCAGCTCTATGGCTACACCTTC. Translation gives CASSQDQLYGYTF.

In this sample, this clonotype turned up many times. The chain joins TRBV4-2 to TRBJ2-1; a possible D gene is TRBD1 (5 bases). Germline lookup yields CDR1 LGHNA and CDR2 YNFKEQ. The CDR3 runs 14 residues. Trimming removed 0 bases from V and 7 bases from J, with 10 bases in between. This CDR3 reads CASSQDLDRNEQFF. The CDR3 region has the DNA TGTGCCAGCAGCCAAGACCTAGACAGAAATGAGCAGTTCTTC.

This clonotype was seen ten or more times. CDR3 sequence: CASSVVESRGLDTQYF. As DNA, the CDR3 is TGTGCCAGCAGCGTAGTTGAGTCTAGGGGATTGGATACGCAGTATTTT. The chain combines TRBV9 with TRBJ2-3, with a possible D match to TRBD1 (5 bases). With 0 bases removed from V and 6 bases from J, the gap between germline ends came to 17 bases. Looked up from germline, CDR1 is SGDLS and CDR2 is YYNGEE. The CDR3 covers 16 residues.

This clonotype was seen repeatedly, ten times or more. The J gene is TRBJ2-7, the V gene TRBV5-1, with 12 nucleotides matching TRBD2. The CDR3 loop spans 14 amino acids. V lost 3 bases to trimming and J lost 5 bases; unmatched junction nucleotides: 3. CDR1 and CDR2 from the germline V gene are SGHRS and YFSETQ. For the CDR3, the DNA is TGCGCCAGCAGCTACTCTAGCGGGGGGGACGAGCAGTACTTC. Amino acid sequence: CASSYSSGGDEQYF.

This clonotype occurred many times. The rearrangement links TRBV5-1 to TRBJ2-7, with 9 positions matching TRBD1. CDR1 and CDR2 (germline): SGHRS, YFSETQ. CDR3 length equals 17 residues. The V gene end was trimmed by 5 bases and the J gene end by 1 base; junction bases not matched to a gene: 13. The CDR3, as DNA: TGCGCCAGCAGGAGGGTAAAGGACAGGGGCGGATCCTACGAGCAGTACTTC. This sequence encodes CASRRVKDRGGSYEQYF.

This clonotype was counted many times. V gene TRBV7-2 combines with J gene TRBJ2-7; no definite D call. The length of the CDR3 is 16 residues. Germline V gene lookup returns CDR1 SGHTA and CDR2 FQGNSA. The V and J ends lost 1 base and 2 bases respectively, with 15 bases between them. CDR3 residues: CASSLEGSRPTYEQYF. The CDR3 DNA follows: TGTGCCAGCAGCTTAGAGGGCAGCCGACCTACCTACGAGCAGTACTTC.

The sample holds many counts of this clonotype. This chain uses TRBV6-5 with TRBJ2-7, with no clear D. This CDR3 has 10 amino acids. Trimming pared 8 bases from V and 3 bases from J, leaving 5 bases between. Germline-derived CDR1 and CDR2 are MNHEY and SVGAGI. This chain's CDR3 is CASGIYEQYF. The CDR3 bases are TGTGCCAGCGGTATCTACGAGCAGTACTTC.

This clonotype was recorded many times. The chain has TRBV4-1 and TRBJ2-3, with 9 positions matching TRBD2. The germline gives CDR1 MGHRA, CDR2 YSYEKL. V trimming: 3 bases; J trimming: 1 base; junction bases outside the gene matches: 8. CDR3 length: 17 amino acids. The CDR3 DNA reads TGCGCCAGCAGCCAGCCCGGGAAGCGGGGGGGCACAGATACGCAGTATTTT. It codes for CASSQPGKRGGTDTQYF.

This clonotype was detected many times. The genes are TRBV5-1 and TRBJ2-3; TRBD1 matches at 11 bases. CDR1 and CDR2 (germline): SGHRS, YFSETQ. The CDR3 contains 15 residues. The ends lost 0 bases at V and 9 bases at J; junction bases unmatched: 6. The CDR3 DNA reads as TGCGCCAGCAGCTTGGCCCCGGACAGGGGGCGCACGCAGTATTTT. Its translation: CASSLAPDRGRTQYF.

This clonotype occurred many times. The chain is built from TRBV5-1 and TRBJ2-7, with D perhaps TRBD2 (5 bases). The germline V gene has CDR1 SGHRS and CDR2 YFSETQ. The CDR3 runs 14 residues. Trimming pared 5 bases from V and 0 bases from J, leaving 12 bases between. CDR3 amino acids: CASRRGGYSYEQYF. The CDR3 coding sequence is TGCGCCAGCAGGCGCGGAGGCTACTCCTACGAGCAGTACTTC.

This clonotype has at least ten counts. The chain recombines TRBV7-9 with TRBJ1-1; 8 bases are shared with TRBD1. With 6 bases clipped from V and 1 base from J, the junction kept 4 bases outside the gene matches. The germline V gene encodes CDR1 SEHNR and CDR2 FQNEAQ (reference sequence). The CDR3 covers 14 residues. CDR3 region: CASRSGTGNTEAFF. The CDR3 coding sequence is TGTGCCAGCAGGTCCGGGACAGGGAACACTGAAGCTTTCTTT.

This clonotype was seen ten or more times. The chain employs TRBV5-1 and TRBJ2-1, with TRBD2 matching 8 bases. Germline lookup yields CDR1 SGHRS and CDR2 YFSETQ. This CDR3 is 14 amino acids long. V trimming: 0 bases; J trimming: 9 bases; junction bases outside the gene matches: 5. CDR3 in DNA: TGCGCCAGCAGCTTGGTAGCGGGGCACCGTGAGCAGTTCTTC. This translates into CASSLVAGHREQFF.

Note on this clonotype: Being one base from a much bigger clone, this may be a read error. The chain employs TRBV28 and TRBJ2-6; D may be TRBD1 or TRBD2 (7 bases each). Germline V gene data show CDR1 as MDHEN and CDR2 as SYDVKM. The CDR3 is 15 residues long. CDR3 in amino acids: CASGTTGAGDNVLTF. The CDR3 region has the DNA TGTGCCAGCGGGACTACAGGGGCTGGGGACAACGTCCTGACTTTC. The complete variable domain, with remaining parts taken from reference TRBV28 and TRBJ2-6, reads DVKVTQSSRYLVKRTGEKVFLECVQDMDHENMFWYRQDPGLGLRLIYFSYDVKMKEKGDIPEGYSVSREKKERFSLILESASTNQTSMYLCASGTTGAGDNVLTFGAGSRLTVL.

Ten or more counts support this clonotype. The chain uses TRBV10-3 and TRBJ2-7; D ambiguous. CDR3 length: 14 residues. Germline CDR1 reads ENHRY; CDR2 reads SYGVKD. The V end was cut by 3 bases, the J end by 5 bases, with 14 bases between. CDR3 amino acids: CAISDDGAENEQYF. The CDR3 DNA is TGTGCCATCAGTGACGACGGTGCTGAAAACGAGCAGTACTTC.